The source of this T cell receptor beta chain is a study of T-cell memory formation after mild COVID-19. Study outcomes and limitations: Whether second-wave clones peaking at day 37 were SARS-CoV-2 specific went unconfirmed. Contracting clones from day 15 to 85 had balanced CD4/CD8; later expanders favoured CD4+.

Looked up from germline, CDR1 is LGHNA and CDR2 is YSLEER. The junction had 7 bases not matched to a gene; V was cut back by 3 bases and J by 4 bases. The CDR3 length is 15 residues. TCRdb re-called the 5' RACE reads with MiXCR, one entry per CDR3 protein. The data hold some 320,000 distinct CDR3 sequences, with approximately 16% observed a single time. This clonotype came up a few times. Its cognate antigen is unknown. The rearrangement links TRBV4-3 to TRBJ2-7; 9 bases are a match to TRBD1. The sequence was collected from a man younger than 35 who had mild COVID-19 (a few samples of this study predate the infection). Cell type and time point are not known. The sequenced sample was PBMCs or a T cell subset sorted from them (not recorded which). The CDR3 DNA sequence: TGCGCCAGCAGCCATGGTAGGACAGGGGAATACGAGCAGTACTTC. It encodes CASSHGRTGEYEQYF.